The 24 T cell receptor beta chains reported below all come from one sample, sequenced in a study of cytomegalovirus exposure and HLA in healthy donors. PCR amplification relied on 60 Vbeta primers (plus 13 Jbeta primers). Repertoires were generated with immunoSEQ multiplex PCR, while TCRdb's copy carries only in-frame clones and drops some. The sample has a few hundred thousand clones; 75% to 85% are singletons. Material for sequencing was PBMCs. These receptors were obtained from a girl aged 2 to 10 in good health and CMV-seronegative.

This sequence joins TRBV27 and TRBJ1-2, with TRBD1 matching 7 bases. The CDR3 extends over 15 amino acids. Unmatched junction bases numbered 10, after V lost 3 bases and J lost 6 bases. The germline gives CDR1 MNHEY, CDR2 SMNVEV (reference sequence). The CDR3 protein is CASSLKRDSSHGYTF. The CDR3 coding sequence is TGTGCCAGCAGTTTGAAGAGGGACAGTTCCCATGGCTACACCTTC.

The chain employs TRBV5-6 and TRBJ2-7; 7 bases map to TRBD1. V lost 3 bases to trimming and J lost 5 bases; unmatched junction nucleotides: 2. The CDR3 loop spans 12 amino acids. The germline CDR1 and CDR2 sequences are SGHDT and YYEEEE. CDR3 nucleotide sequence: TGTGCCAGCAGCTGGACAGGAGACGAGCAGTACTTC. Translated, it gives CASSWTGDEQYF. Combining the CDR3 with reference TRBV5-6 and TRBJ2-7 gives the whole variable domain DAGVTQSPTHLIKTRGQQVTLRCSPKSGHDTVSWYQQALGQGPQFIFQYYEEEERQRGNFPDRFSGHQFPNYSSELNVNALLLGDSALYLCASSWTGDEQYFGPGTRLTVT.

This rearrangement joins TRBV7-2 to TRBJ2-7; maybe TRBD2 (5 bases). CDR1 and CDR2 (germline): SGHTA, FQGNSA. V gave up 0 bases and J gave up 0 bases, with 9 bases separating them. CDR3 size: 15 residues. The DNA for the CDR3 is TGTGCCAGCAGCTTAGCTCCGGGGAGCTCCTACGAGCAGTACTTC. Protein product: CASSLAPGSSYEQYF.

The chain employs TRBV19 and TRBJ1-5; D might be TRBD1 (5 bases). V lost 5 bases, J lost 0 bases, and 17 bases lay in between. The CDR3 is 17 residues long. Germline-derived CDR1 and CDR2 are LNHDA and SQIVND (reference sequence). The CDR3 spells CASSDETEWYSNQPQHF. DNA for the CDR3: TGTGCCAGTAGTGATGAGACAGAGTGGTATAGCAATCAGCCCCAGCATTTT. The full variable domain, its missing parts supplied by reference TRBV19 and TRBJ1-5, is DGGITQSPKYLFRKEGQNVTLSCEQNLNHDAMYWYRQDPGQGLRLIYYSQIVNDFQKGDIAEGYSVSREKKESFPLTVTSAQKNPTAFYLCASSDETEWYSNQPQHFGDGTRLSIL.

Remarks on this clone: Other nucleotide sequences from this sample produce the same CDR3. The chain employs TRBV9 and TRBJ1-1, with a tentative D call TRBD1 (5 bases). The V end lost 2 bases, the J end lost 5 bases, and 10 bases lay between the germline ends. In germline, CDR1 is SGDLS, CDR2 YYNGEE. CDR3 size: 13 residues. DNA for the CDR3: TGTGCCAGCAGCGTCGGGGGGAAAACTGAAGCTTTCTTT. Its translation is CASSVGGKTEAFF.

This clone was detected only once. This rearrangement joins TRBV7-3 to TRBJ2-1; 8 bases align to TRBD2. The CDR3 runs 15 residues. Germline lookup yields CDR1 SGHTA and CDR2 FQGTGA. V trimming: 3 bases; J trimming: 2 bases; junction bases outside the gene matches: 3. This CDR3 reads CASSFYSGAYNEQFF. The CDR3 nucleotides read TGTGCCAGCAGCTTTTATAGCGGGGCCTACAATGAGCAGTTCTTC.

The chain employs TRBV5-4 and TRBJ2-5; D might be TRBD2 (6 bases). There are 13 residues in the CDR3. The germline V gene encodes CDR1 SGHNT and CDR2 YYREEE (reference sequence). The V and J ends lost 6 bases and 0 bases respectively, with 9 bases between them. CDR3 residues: CASKEGYQETQYF. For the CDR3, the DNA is TGTGCCAGCAAGGAGGGGTACCAAGAGACCCAGTACTTC.

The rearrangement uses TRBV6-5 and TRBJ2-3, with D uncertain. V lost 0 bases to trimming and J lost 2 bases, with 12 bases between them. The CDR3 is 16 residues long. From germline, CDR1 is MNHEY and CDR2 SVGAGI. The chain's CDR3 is CASSYSHSKNTDTQYF. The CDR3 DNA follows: TGTGCCAGCAGTTACTCGCACAGCAAGAACACAGATACGCAGTATTTT.

The CDR3 nucleotides are TGCGCCAGCAGCCGGGACAGTACCTACGAGCAGTACTTC. Translated: CASSRDSTYEQYF. The chain recombines TRBV5-1 with TRBJ2-7; 7 bases are a match to TRBD1. Germline values: CDR1 SGHRS, CDR2 YFSETQ. This CDR3 is 13 amino acids long. J lost 2 bases, V lost 4 bases, and 3 bases had no gene match.

The CDR3 DNA reads as TGTGCCAGCAGCCTCGGGGAGGGGATGAACACTGAAGCTTTCTTT. The encoded protein is CASSLGEGMNTEAFF. The rearrangement links TRBV11-3 to TRBJ1-1; D perhaps matches TRBD1 (5 bases). CDR1 and CDR2 from the germline V gene are SGHNT and YENEEA. The CDR3 has 15 amino acids. Deletions cut 5 bases from V and 0 bases from J, with 13 bases between.

CDR3 amino acids: CASSADRGQSGELFF. In DNA, the CDR3 is TGTGCCAGCAGCGCTGACAGGGGGCAGAGCGGGGAGCTGTTTTTT. The V and J genes are TRBV9 and TRBJ2-2; TRBD1 agrees at 10 bases. This CDR3 comprises 15 residues. The V gene end was trimmed by 3 bases and the J gene end by 7 bases; junction bases not matched to a gene: 6. The germline CDR1 and CDR2 sequences are SGDLS and YYNGEE. Full variable domain (rest looked up from reference TRBV9 and TRBJ2-2): DSGVTQTPKHLITATGQRVTLRCSPRSGDLSVYWYQQSLDQGLQFLIQYYNGEERAKGNILERFSAQQFPDLHSELNLSSLELGDSALYFCASSADRGQSGELFFGEGSRLTVL.

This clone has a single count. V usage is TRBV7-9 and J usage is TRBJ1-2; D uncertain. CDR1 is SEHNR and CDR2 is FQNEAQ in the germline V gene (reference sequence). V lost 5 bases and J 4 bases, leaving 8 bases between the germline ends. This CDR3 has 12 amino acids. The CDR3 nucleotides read TGTGCCAGCAGCCTAGGACTCTATGGCTACACCTTC. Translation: CASSLGLYGYTF.

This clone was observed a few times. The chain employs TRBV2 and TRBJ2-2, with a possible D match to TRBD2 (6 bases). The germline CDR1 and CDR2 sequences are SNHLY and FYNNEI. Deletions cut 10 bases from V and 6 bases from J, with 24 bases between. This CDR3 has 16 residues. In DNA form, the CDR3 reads TGTGCCACCGAACCTCTGGGGCGGGGAGGCTCCGGGGAGCTGTTTTTT. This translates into CATEPLGRGGSGELFF.

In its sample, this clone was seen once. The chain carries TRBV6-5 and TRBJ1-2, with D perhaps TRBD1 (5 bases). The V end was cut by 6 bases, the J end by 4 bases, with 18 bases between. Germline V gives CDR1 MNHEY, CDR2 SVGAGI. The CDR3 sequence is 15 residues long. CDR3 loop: CASRPRWDSPYGYTF. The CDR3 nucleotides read TGTGCCAGCAGGCCAAGATGGGACTCCCCCTATGGCTACACCTTC.

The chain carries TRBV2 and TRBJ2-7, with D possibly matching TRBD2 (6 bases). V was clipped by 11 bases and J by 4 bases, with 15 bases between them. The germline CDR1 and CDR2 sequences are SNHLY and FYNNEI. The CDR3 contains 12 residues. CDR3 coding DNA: TGTGCCCAGGTGGCGGGGAGGTACGAGCAGTACTTC. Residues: CAQVAGRYEQYF.

Written as DNA, the CDR3 is TGCGCCAGCAGCCAAGCGGGACAGGGGAGCCACGAGCAGTACTTC. Amino acid sequence: CASSQAGQGSHEQYF. V usage is TRBV4-1 and J usage is TRBJ2-7, with 10 positions matching TRBD1. There are 15 residues in the CDR3. After removal of 1 base from V and 5 bases from J, the junction contained 5 bases not matched to a gene. CDR1 is MGHRA, CDR2 YSYEKL, per germline.

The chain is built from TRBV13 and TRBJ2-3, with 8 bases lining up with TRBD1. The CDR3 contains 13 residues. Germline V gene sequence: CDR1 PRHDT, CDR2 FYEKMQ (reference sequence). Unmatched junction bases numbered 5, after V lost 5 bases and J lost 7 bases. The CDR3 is CASSIGQGYTQYF. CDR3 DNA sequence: TGTGCCAGCAGCATTGGACAGGGATATACGCAGTATTTT. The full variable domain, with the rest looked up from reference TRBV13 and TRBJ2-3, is AAGVIQSPRHLIKEKRETATLKCYPIPRHDTVYWYQQGPGQDPQFLISFYEKMQSDKGSIPDRFSAQQFSDYHSELNMSSLELGDSALYFCASSIGQGYTQYFGPGTRLTVL.

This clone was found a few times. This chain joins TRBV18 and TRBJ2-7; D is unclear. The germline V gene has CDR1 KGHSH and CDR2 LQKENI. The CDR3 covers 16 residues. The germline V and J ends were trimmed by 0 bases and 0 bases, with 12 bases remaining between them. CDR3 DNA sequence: TGTGCCAGCTCACCACCCCTCCCAGTCCCCTCCTACGAGCAGTACTTC. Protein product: CASSPPLPVPSYEQYF.

The CDR3 here is CASRSGTSERVAYEQYF. The CDR3 nucleotides read TGCGCCAGCAGATCCGGGACTAGCGAGAGAGTTGCCTACGAGCAGTACTTC. The rearrangement uses TRBV5-1 and TRBJ2-7; 10 bases map to TRBD2. This CDR3 has 17 amino acids. Germline CDR1 reads SGHRS; CDR2 reads YFSETQ. After removal of 5 bases from V and 2 bases from J, the junction contained 13 bases not matched to a gene.

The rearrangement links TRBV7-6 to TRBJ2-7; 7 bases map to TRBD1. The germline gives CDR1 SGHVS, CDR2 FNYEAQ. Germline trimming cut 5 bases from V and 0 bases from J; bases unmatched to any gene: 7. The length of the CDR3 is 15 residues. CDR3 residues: CASSLWTGPSYEQYF. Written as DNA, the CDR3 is TGTGCCAGCAGCCTATGGACAGGACCCTCCTACGAGCAGTACTTC. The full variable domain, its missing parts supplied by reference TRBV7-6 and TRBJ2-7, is GAGVSQSPRYKVTKRGQDVALRCDPISGHVSLYWYRQALGQGPEFLTYFNYEAQQDKSGLPNDRFSAERPEGSISTLTIQRTEQRDSAMYRCASSLWTGPSYEQYFGPGTRLTVT.

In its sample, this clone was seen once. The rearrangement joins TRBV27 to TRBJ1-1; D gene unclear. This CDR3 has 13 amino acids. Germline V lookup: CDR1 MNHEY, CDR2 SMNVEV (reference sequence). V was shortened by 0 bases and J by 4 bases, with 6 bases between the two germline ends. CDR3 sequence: CASSLSRFTEAFF. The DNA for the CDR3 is TGTGCCAGCAGTTTATCCCGGTTCACTGAAGCTTTCTTT.

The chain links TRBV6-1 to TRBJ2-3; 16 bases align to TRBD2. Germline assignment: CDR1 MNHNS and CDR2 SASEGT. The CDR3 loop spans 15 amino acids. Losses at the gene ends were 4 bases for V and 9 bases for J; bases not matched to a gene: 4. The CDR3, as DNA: TGTGCCAGCAGTGCGGGACTAGCGGGGGGGATGACGCAGTATTTT. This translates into CASSAGLAGGMTQYF.

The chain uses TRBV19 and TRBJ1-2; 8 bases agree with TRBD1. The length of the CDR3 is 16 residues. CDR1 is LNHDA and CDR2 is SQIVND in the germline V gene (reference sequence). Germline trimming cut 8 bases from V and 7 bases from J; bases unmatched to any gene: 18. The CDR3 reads CASVFSNRGSWLGYTF. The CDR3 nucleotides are TGTGCCAGTGTTTTCTCGAACAGGGGGTCATGGCTTGGCTACACCTTC.

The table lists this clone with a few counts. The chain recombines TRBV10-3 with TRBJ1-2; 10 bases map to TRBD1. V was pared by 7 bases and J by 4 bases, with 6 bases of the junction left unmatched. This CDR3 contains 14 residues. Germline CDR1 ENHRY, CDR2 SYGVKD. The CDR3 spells CAINRDRGPYGYTF. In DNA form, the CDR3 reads TGTGCCATCAACCGGGACAGGGGACCCTATGGCTACACCTTC.